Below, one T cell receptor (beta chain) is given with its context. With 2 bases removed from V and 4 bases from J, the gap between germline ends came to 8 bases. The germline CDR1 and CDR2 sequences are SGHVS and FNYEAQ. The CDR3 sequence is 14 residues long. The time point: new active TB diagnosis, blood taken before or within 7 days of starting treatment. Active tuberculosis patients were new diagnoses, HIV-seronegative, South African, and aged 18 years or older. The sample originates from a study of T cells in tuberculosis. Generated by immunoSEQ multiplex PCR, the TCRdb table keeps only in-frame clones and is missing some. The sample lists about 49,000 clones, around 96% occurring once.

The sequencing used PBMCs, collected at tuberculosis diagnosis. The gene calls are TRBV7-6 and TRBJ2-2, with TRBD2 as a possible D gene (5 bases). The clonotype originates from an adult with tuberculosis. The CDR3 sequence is CASSLYEGTGELFF. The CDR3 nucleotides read TGTGCCAGCAGCTTATATGAGGGCACCGGGGAGCTGTTTTTT. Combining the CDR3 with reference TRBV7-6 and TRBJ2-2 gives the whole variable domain GAGVSQSPRYKVTKRGQDVALRCDPISGHVSLYWYRQALGQGPEFLTYFNYEAQQDKSGLPNDRFSAERPEGSISTLTIQRTEQRDSAMYRCASSLYEGTGELFFGEGSRLTVL.